This paragraph reports one T cell receptor (beta chain). The antigen is not known. Clones were sequenced by immunoSEQ multiplex PCR, and TCRdb holds only the in-frame ones, with some missing. The sample lists about 64,000 clones; approximately 90% were seen once. This specimen comes from a study of OX40 agonist ivuxolimab in advanced cancers. The study, taken as a whole, reports: Normalized T-cell clonal expansion was also low in a subset of nonresponders. In general, CD8+ T cells held more expanded clones than CD4+ did, on average.

The CDR3 runs to 15 residues. Germline lookup yields CDR1 LNHDA and CDR2 SQIVND (reference sequence). V was pared by 5 bases and J by 2 bases, with 13 bases between. V usage is TRBV19 and J usage is TRBJ1-5; D call uncertain. The source of this sequence is an adult with an advanced solid tumor such as melanoma, head and neck, liver or kidney cancer. Sample: CD4+ or CD8+ T cells sorted from blood, taken in a trial of the OX40 agonist ivuxolimab. CDR3 nucleotide sequence: TGTGCCAGTAGTTCTCTAAGTACAGGCAATCAGCCCCAGCATTTT. Translating gives CASSSLSTGNQPQHF. Based on the CDR3 plus reference TRBV19 and TRBJ1-5, the full variable domain is DGGITQSPKYLFRKEGQNVTLSCEQNLNHDAMYWYRQDPGQGLRLIYYSQIVNDFQKGDIAEGYSVSREKKESFPLTVTSAQKNPTAFYLCASSSLSTGNQPQHFGDGTRLSIL.